A single sample is the source of the 24 T cell receptor beta chains below, sequenced in a study of blood T cell repertoires in COVID-19. Here immunoSEQ multiplex PCR was the method, and the copy in TCRdb shows in-frame clones only, minus some. Of about 250,000 clones detected, 88% appear once; the ten largest clones hold around 0.98%. Sequenced material: peripheral blood. The receptor source for this set is a woman aged 40 to 50 who had recovered from COVID-19.

This chain links TRBV19 with TRBJ2-3; D is undetermined. This CDR3 has 12 amino acids. CDR1 and CDR2 (germline): LNHDA, SQIVND (reference sequence). The V end was cut by 5 bases, the J end by 3 bases, with 6 bases between. CDR3 DNA: TGTGCCAGTAGTCCCCGGACAGATACGCAGTATTTT. Amino acids: CASSPRTDTQYF.

The V call is TRBV19, the J call TRBJ2-7, with 9 bases fitting TRBD2. This CDR3 has 15 amino acids. Germline V gene sequence: CDR1 LNHDA, CDR2 SQIVND (reference sequence). V shed 4 bases, J shed 2 bases, and the junction held 6 bases outside the gene matches. The CDR3 sequence is CASSRLAAFTYEQYF. In DNA form, the CDR3 reads TGTGCCAGTAGTAGACTAGCGGCCTTTACCTACGAGCAGTACTTC.

This clone occurred once. This rearrangement joins TRBV15 to TRBJ1-2; 10 nucleotides align to TRBD1. Germline assignment: CDR1 LNHNV and CDR2 YYDKDF (reference sequence). After removal of 1 base from V and 9 bases from J, the junction contained 8 bases not matched to a gene. The CDR3 is made up of 15 amino acids. The CDR3 is CATSRVGTGEPSYTF. DNA for the CDR3: TGTGCCACCAGCAGAGTCGGGACAGGGGAACCCAGCTACACCTTC.

V usage is TRBV21-1 and J usage is TRBJ2-7; the table's D call, TRBD1, was not checked against the DNA. TRBV21-1 is a pseudogene segment. The CDR3 covers 14 residues. The CDR3 DNA reads TGTGCCAGCAGCAAGACAGGATTCCCCTACGAGCAGTACGTC. Protein product: CASSKTGFPYEQYV.

The chain couples TRBV15 to TRBJ1-5; D is undetermined. Germline V CDR1 and CDR2: LNHNV, YYDKDF (reference sequence). V lost 0 bases and J lost 3, with 9 bases in between. This CDR3 has 15 amino acids. CDR3 bases: TGTGCCACCAGCAGAGACCGGGGATTCAATCAGCCCCAGCATTTT. This encodes CATSRDRGFNQPQHF.

In its sample, this clone was seen a few times. This rearrangement joins TRBV20-1 to TRBJ2-1; 9 positions match TRBD1. CDR3 length: 11 residues. V was pared by 6 bases and J by 9 bases, with 3 bases of the junction left unmatched. Germline V gene sequence: CDR1 DFQATT, CDR2 SNEGSKA (reference sequence). The CDR3 region is CSAGQGPEQFF. CDR3 coding DNA: TGCAGTGCAGGACAGGGGCCTGAGCAGTTCTTC.

The rearrangement links TRBV7-2 to TRBJ1-3; possibly TRBD1 for D (6 bases). The V gene's germline CDR1 is SGHTA and CDR2 FQGNSA. The CDR3 spans 15 residues. V was cut by 6 bases and J by 3 bases, with 15 bases left in between. In DNA form, the CDR3 reads TGTGCCAGCAGGGGGGCAGGGTGGGGTGGAAACACCATATATTTT. Residues: CASRGAGWGGNTIYF.

This sequence joins TRBV3-1 (or the pseudogene TRBV3-2) and TRBJ2-7; 10 bases fit TRBD2. V shed 3 bases and J 6 bases; nucleotides not matched to a gene: 8. Germline CDR1 is LGHDT and CDR2 is YNNKEL (reference sequence). This CDR3 contains 15 residues. The CDR3 DNA reads TGTGCCAGCAGCCATGGTAGCGGGAGGTTGGGCGAGCAGTACTTC. It translates to CASSHGSGRLGEQYF.

V and J are TRBV5-6 and TRBJ2-3, with a tentative D call TRBD2 (5 bases). The CDR3 is 12 residues long. Germline V gene data show CDR1 as SGHDT and CDR2 as YYEEEE. Trimming removed 4 bases at V and 8 bases at J, with 11 bases between. The CDR3 spells CASSRGEGTQYF. CDR3 in DNA: TGTGCCAGCAGCCGGGGTGAGGGTACGCAGTATTTT.

V is TRBV6-2 or TRBV6-3 and J is TRBJ2-7, with 12 bases aligning to TRBD2. CDR1 and CDR2 from the germline V gene are MNHEY and SVGEGT. This CDR3 is built from 16 residues. The V gene end was trimmed by 4 bases and the J gene end by 3 bases; junction bases not matched to a gene: 7. The CDR3 DNA sequence: TGTGCCAGCAGTTCGGGGACTAGCGGGCTGCGCTACGAGCAGTACGTC. Protein product: CASSSGTSGLRYEQYV.

This sequence joins TRBV9 and TRBJ2-3, with 14 bases aligning to TRBD2. V shed 0 bases, J shed 1 base, and the junction held 7 bases outside the gene matches. Germline V gene lookup returns CDR1 SGDLS and CDR2 YYNGEE. The CDR3 consists of 19 residues. CDR3: CASSVEETSGRGGTDTQYF. The CDR3 DNA reads TGTGCCAGCAGCGTAGAGGAGACTAGCGGGAGGGGGGGCACAGATACGCAGTATTTT.

This clone is a singleton in its sample. J is TRBJ2-7 and V is TRBV20-1; 9 bases map to TRBD2. The V and J ends lost 3 bases and 6 bases, in that order; junction bases with no gene match: 9. The CDR3 is 14 residues long. CDR1 is DFQATT and CDR2 is SNEGSKA in the germline V gene (reference sequence). CDR3 DNA: TGCAGTGCTAGTTTTGTTGCGGGAGGGGGCGAGCAGTACTTC. Its translation: CSASFVAGGGEQYF.

Turning to this clone: This CDR3 is also generated by other DNA sequences in the sample. The chain couples TRBV9 to TRBJ2-7, with a weak D call TRBD1 (6 bases). Germline V gene sequence: CDR1 SGDLS, CDR2 YYNGEE. Trimming took 2 bases from V and 0 from J, leaving 9 bases between them. The CDR3 has 14 amino acids. This CDR3 reads CASSVGQSSYEQYF. The CDR3 DNA follows: TGTGCCAGCAGCGTCGGACAGAGCTCCTACGAGCAGTACTTC.

The V gene is TRBV9, the J gene TRBJ2-2; 7 nucleotides align to TRBD1. This CDR3 spans 14 amino acids. The V gene end was trimmed by 4 bases and the J gene end by 4 bases; junction bases not matched to a gene: 4. Germline CDR1 and CDR2: SGDLS and YYNGEE. As DNA, the CDR3 is TGTGCCAGCAGCCGCGAGGGGGCCACCGGGGAGCTGTTTTTT. This gives the protein CASSREGATGELFF.

The chain has TRBV7-2 and TRBJ2-7; TRBD1 matches at 8 bases. Trimming at V came to 2 bases and at J to 3 bases, leaving 6 bases not matched to a gene. Per germline, CDR1 SGHTA and CDR2 FQGNSA. There are 15 residues in the CDR3. Written as DNA, the CDR3 is TGTGCCAGCAGCTTAAACCCCGGGACAGGCTACGAGCAGTACTTC. This translates into CASSLNPGTGYEQYF.

This sequence joins TRBV7-8 and TRBJ2-1; no clear D gene. Trimming removed 5 bases at V and 9 bases at J, with 14 bases between. The CDR3 is made up of 13 amino acids. The V gene's germline CDR1 is SGHVS and CDR2 FQNEAQ. In DNA form, the CDR3 reads TGTGCCAGCAGCACCGAGGTGGCTGGTGAGCAGTTCTTC. As protein: CASSTEVAGEQFF.

The CDR3 coding sequence is TGTGCCAGCAGCTTGGGGCAGGGAGGGGAGGAGACCCAGTACTTC. Translation gives CASSLGQGGEETQYF. The V and J genes are TRBV7-9 and TRBJ2-5, with TRBD2 matching 7 bases. Trimming took 3 bases from V and 5 from J; bases not matched to a gene: 9. Germline V gives CDR1 SEHNR, CDR2 FQNEAQ (reference sequence). The CDR3 covers 15 residues.

This clone has just a few counts. The V gene is TRBV3-1 (or the pseudogene TRBV3-2), the J gene TRBJ1-2; TRBD1 agrees at 8 bases. Trimming removed 4 bases from V and 0 bases from J; junction bases left unmatched: 4. Germline V gene lookup returns CDR1 LGHDT and CDR2 YNNKEL (reference sequence). This CDR3 is 15 amino acids long. The CDR3 sequence is CASSPTGGANYGYTF. For the CDR3, the DNA is TGTGCCAGCAGCCCAACAGGGGGGGCTAACTATGGCTACACCTTC.

This sequence joins TRBV18 and TRBJ2-3, with 12 bases that match TRBD2. Germline CDR1 and CDR2: KGHSH and LQKENI. The CDR3 totals 18 residues. Trimming took 3 bases from V and 6 from J; bases not matched to a gene: 13. CDR3 sequence: CASSPVPGLAGTMDTQYF. As DNA, the CDR3 is TGTGCCAGCTCACCCGTTCCGGGACTAGCGGGCACCATGGATACGCAGTATTTT.

V is TRBV19 and J is TRBJ1-4, with a weak D call TRBD1 (5 bases). V lost 1 base to trimming and J lost 0 bases, with 6 bases between them. The CDR3 has 15 amino acids. CDR1 is LNHDA and CDR2 is SQIVND in the germline V gene (reference sequence). DNA for the CDR3: TGTGCCAGTAGTATAGCGGGGGCAACTAATGAAAAACTGTTTTTT. As protein: CASSIAGATNEKLFF.

This clone was counted ten times or more. This chain links TRBV19 with TRBJ1-2; unclear D gene. CDR3 length equals 13 residues. V lost 5 bases to trimming and J lost 6 bases, with 13 bases between them. Germline values: CDR1 LNHDA, CDR2 SQIVND (reference sequence). The CDR3 region is CASSPGEAHGYTF. CDR3 nucleotide sequence: TGTGCCAGTAGTCCCGGGGAGGCCCATGGCTACACCTTC.

The genes are TRBV15 and TRBJ2-5; D is possibly TRBD1 (6 bases). Germline V gene data show CDR1 as LNHNV and CDR2 as YYDKDF (reference sequence). Between the trimmed V and J ends, which lost 3 bases and 5 bases, there was a span of 16 bases. CDR3 size: 15 residues. The CDR3 region has the DNA TGTGCCACCAGCAGTTGGGACACCCTCGGGGAGACCCAGTACTTC. As protein: CATSSWDTLGETQYF.

The chain recombines TRBV6-5 with TRBJ2-7; 9 nucleotides align to TRBD2. The CDR3 is 16 amino acids. Looked up from germline, CDR1 is MNHEY and CDR2 is SVGAGI. Trimming removed 0 bases from V and 2 bases from J; junction bases left unmatched: 5. Written as DNA, the CDR3 is TGTGCCAGCAGTTACTCCGGGCTAGCGGGACCCTACGAGCAGTACTTC. Residues: CASSYSGLAGPYEQYF.

The rearrangement links TRBV30 to TRBJ2-1, with D possibly matching TRBD2 (7 bases). The V end lost 1 base, the J end lost 2 bases, and 9 bases lay between the germline ends. The CDR3 runs 14 residues. Germline lookup yields CDR1 GTSNPN and CDR2 SVGIG (reference sequence). The CDR3 is CAWSGGGPYNEQFF. CDR3 nucleotide sequence: TGTGCCTGGAGTGGGGGGGGGCCCTACAATGAGCAGTTCTTC.